This T cell receptor (beta chain) is drawn from a study of blood T cells in healthy people across ages. Findings of the study overall: More naive CD4+ cells and higher diversity marked long-lived donors relative to aged donors.

The authors extracted at least 5 micrograms of total RNA per sample. PCR was performed a second time for about 7 to 11 cycles using a sample-barcoded 5' primer and a J-beta primer mix. Each CDR3 protein is one row after TCRdb ran MiXCR on the 5' RACE reads. Here the sample spans fewer than 1,200,000 distinct CDR3 sequences, about 23% being singletons. The CDR3 consists of 13 residues. The V and J ends lost 4 bases and 10 bases, in that order; junction bases with no gene match: 8. This clonotype was seen only a few times. The antigen is not known. This sample also belongs to another study, concerning T cells of mothers and their children. From that study: A few healthy Caucasian mothers gave samples, and so did their six children. Compared with unrelated pairs, related mother-child pairs had slightly higher, non-significant overlap.

The origin of this receptor is a girl aged 2-10 years in good health. The chain has TRBV12-3 or TRBV12-4 and TRBJ2-7; 9 positions agree with TRBD2. The sequencing input was blood. CDR3 region: CASSSLAGVQQYF. In nucleotides, the CDR3 is TGTGCCAGCAGTTCTTTAGCGGGGGTACAACAGTACTTC.